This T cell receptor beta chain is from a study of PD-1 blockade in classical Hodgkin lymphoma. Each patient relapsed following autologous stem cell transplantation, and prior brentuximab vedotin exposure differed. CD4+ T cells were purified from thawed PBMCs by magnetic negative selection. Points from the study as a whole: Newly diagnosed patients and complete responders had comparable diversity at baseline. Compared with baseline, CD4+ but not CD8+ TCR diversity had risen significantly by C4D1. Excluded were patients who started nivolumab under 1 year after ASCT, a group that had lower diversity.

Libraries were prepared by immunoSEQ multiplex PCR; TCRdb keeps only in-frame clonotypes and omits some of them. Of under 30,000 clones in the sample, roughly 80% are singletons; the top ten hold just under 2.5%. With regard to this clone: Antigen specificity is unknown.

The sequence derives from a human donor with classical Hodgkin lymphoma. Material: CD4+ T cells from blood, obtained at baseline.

The CDR3 DNA reads TGTGCCAGCTCACCACTGCCAGGAGGAGAGACCCAGTACTTC. Amino acid sequence: CASSPLPGGETQYF. The V call is TRBV18, the J call TRBJ2-5, with D maybe TRBD2 (5 bases). The CDR3 length is 14 residues. Trimming took off 1 base at V and 4 bases at J, with 10 bases between the two ends. Germline V CDR1 and CDR2: KGHSH, LQKENI.